This T cell receptor (beta chain) was captured by sequencing in a study of cytomegalovirus exposure and HLA in healthy donors. Broader study findings: The study designated 160 or so TCR beta chains cytomegalovirus-associated. Later on, an analysis tied 15,000 to 20,000 TCR beta sequences to HLA alleles at 0.05 false discovery rate. There were several of the most significant clusters that appeared linked to common viral pathogens in a later analysis. Some public TCRs appeared in many individuals, while most sequences were rare.

Of note for this clone: Its antigen remains unknown.

Primers for the PCR totalled 60 Vbeta and 13 Jbeta. Assay: immunoSEQ multiplex PCR; the TCRdb copy retains only in-frame clones and omits some. In the table there are 110,000 to 150,000 clones, around 80% of which are singletons. CDR1 and CDR2 (germline): MNHEY, SMNVEV (reference sequence). The CDR3 has 13 residues. Trimming removed 4 bases at V and 5 bases at J, with 11 bases between. V gene TRBV27 combines with J gene TRBJ2-5; TRBD1 might be the D (5 bases). The specimen sequenced was PBMCs. This clonotype was sampled from a female donor in good health and CMV-seronegative. CDR3 region: CASSYEGAETQYF. CDR3 DNA: TGTGCCAGCAGTTACGAAGGGGCCGAGACCCAGTACTTC.